This TCR beta chain was identified during a study of technical replicates of blood from several donors. CDR1 and CDR2 from the germline V gene are SEHNR and FQNEAQ (reference sequence). CDR3 length equals 12 residues. V lost 10 bases, J lost 5 bases, and 14 bases lay in between. Assay: immunoSEQ multiplex PCR; the TCRdb copy retains only in-frame clones and omits some. The sample holds 95,000 to 100,000 clones; approximately 94% are singletons and the top ten take 0.23%. The TCR sequence derives from a human donor in good health. This sequence joins TRBV7-9 and TRBJ2-5, with a weak D call TRBD1 (5 bases). Sequences were obtained from T cells isolated from PBMCs. CDR3 DNA sequence: TGTGCCACCTCCTTAGGGGTTGAGACCCAGTACTTC. This gives the protein CATSLGVETQYF.